The 30 T cell receptor beta chains reported below all come from one sample, sequenced in a study of regulatory T cells in long-lasting Graves disease. According to the study, TCR beta libraries were built with iRepertoire HTBI primers and CDR3-region Arm-PCR. TCRdb used MiXCR to reprocess the multiplex PCR reads, holding one entry per CDR3 protein. This table holds 510,000 or so distinct CDR3 sequences, 12% found once. Stated time point: newly diagnosed GD, antithyroid drugs for less than 3 months. Making the TCR library involved RNA that had been extracted from PBMCs. Separately, the same data were catalogued under a study of T cells in Graves' hyperthyroidism and ophthalmopathy.

Sequenced here: peripheral blood mononuclear cells (PBMCs), sampled at new diagnosis, from a patient treated with antithyroid drugs. Receptors were obtained from a woman in her 30s with Graves disease.

This clonotype appeared many times. The chain recombines TRBV12-3 or TRBV12-4 with TRBJ2-5; 10 bases agree with TRBD1. This CDR3 is 16 amino acids long. Unmatched junction bases numbered 5, after V lost 4 bases and J lost 0 bases. CDR3 residues: CASSYGTGVYQETQYF. CDR3 bases: TGTGCCAGCAGTTACGGGACAGGGGTGTACCAAGAGACCCAGTACTTC.

In the case of this clonotype: One junction end does not reproduce the germline sequence, and a read error may be involved. This chain connects TRBV13 to TRBJ1-6; D gene ambiguous. The CDR3 spans 15 residues. Germline V gene lookup returns CDR1 PRHDT and CDR2 FYEKMQ (reference sequence). CDR3 region: CVSSAGSSYNSPLHF. CDR3 DNA: TGTGTCAGCAGCGCGGGCAGCTCCTATAATTCACCCCTCCACTTT.

The chain recombines TRBV7-9 with TRBJ2-7, with 7 bases identical to TRBD1. The germline V gene encodes CDR1 SEHNR and CDR2 FQNEAQ (reference sequence). The trim removed 1 base at V and 5 bases at J, leaving 8 bases unmatched. CDR3 length: 15 amino acids. Here the CDR3 DNA reads TGTGCCAGCAGCTTAGAAAAAACAGGGGCCCACGAGCAGTACTTC. This translates into CASSLEKTGAHEQYF.

This clonotype occurred many times. V is TRBV6-1 and J is TRBJ1-4; possible D gene TRBD1, 6 bases. This CDR3 has 15 amino acids. Germline V lookup: CDR1 MNHNS, CDR2 SASEGT. V was trimmed by 8 bases and J by 6 bases, leaving 19 bases between them. CDR3 nucleotides: TGTGCCAGCCTCGAAAACAGGGTTGGGTATGAAAAACTGTTTTTT. This codes for CASLENRVGYEKLFF.

In its sample, this clonotype was seen many times. This rearrangement joins TRBV2 to TRBJ2-3; D possibly uses TRBD1 or TRBD2 (6 bases each). Germline V lookup: CDR1 SNHLY, CDR2 FYNNEI. The CDR3 loop spans 15 amino acids. Trimming left V 2 bases short and J 1 base short, with 10 bases between. CDR3 amino acids: CASSEMGGRTDTQYF. CDR3 nucleotides: TGTGCCAGCAGTGAAATGGGGGGCCGCACAGATACGCAGTATTTT.

This clonotype was picked up one time. One end of the junction does not line up with germline, which may come from a read error. The V call is TRBV12-3 or TRBV12-4, the J call TRBJ2-4; D is ambiguous. This CDR3 contains 17 residues. The CDR3 DNA reads as TGTGCCAGCAGTTCCCCTAACTCCCTCAGGAGCAAAAACACTCAGTACTTC. As protein: CASSSPNSLRSKNTQYF.

This clonotype occurred many times. Given a much more abundant clone one base away, this may be a read error. V is TRBV11-2 and J is TRBJ2-1; D gene ambiguous. The germline gives CDR1 SGHAT, CDR2 FQNNGV. This CDR3 is built from 11 residues. V was cut by 2 bases and J by 8 bases, with 4 bases left in between. The CDR3 nucleotides read TGTGCCAGCAGCTTATACGATGAGCAGTTCTTC. Translating gives CASSLYDEQFF.

This clonotype was counted many times. This sequence joins TRBV7-2 and TRBJ1-2, with D maybe TRBD1 (5 bases). Trimming cost V 7 bases and J 3 bases, with 12 bases left between them. Germline lookup yields CDR1 SGHTA and CDR2 FQGNSA. The length of the CDR3 is 13 residues. CDR3 sequence reads: CASTIGVYYGYTF. The CDR3 nucleotides read TGTGCCAGCACCATAGGGGTCTACTATGGCTACACCTTC.

The rearrangement uses TRBV10-1 and TRBJ2-1; maybe TRBD2 (5 bases). The CDR3 extends over 15 amino acids. The germline V gene has CDR1 WNHNN and CDR2 SYGVQD (reference sequence). Trimming took off 3 bases at V and 2 bases at J, with 11 bases between the two ends. CDR3: CASSDGGRAYNEQFF. CDR3 DNA sequence: TGCGCCAGCAGTGACGGCGGGCGGGCCTACAATGAGCAGTTCTTC.

In its sample, this clonotype was seen many times. This sequence joins TRBV14 and TRBJ1-1; D remains ambiguous. The CDR3 sequence is 14 residues long. The V end was cut by 4 bases, the J end by 3 bases, with 12 bases between. Germline V gene data show CDR1 as SGHDN and CDR2 as FVKESK. The CDR3 nucleotides are TGTGCCAGCAGCCTTAACGGACGGTACACTGAAGCTTTCTTT. Protein sequence: CASSLNGRYTEAFF.

This clonotype was seen ten or more times. The chain carries TRBV7-9 and TRBJ2-1; 11 bases map to TRBD1. V trimming: 5 bases; J trimming: 0 bases; junction bases outside the gene matches: 18. The CDR3 has 21 amino acids. Looked up from germline, CDR1 is SEHNR and CDR2 is FQNEAQ (reference sequence). The CDR3 is CASSTNQPGQGVPSSYNEQFF. The DNA of the CDR3 is TGTGCCAGCAGCACTAATCAACCGGGACAGGGGGTCCCAAGCTCCTACAATGAGCAGTTCTTC.

The rearrangement joins TRBV20-1 to TRBJ1-1, with TRBD1 matching 8 bases. The germline V gene encodes CDR1 DFQATT and CDR2 SNEGSKA (reference sequence). V shed 6 bases, J shed 4 bases, and the junction held 7 bases outside the gene matches. This CDR3 is 13 amino acids long. The CDR3 DNA is TGCAGTGCCCCCTCCGACAGGGGCACTGAAGCTTTCTTT. Translation gives CSAPSDRGTEAFF.

This clonotype was seen a handful of times. The rearrangement joins TRBV6-5 to TRBJ1-1; TRBD1 might be the D (5 bases). CDR1 is MNHEY and CDR2 is SVGAGI in the germline V gene. The CDR3 is 17 residues long. Trimming shortened V by 1 base and J by 0 bases, and 15 bases separated the two germline ends. This chain's CDR3 is CASSYYTSGTVNTEAFF. In DNA form, the CDR3 reads TGTGCCAGCAGTTACTACACCTCCGGGACGGTGAACACTGAAGCTTTCTTT.

This chain joins TRBV5-6 and TRBJ1-5; 9 bases fit TRBD1. This CDR3 comprises 17 residues. The J segment lost 2 bases and the V segment lost 0 bases, leaving 6 bases of the junction unmatched. CDR1 SGHDT and CDR2 YYEEEE come from the germline V gene. This chain's CDR3 is CASSLGLGQGGNQPQHF. In DNA, the CDR3 is TGTGCCAGCAGCTTGGGGTTGGGACAGGGCGGCAATCAGCCCCAGCATTTT.

On this clonotype: No conserved phenylalanine or tryptophan is present at the end of the CDR3, so a read error is the likely explanation. This sequence joins TRBV10-3 and TRBJ2-3; D is unclear. The length of the CDR3 is 13 residues. Germline loops: CDR1 ENHRY, CDR2 SYGVKD. V lost 7 bases, J lost 0 bases, and 8 bases lay in between. The CDR3 sequence is CAITRTSTDTQYS. CDR3 nucleotides: TGTGCCATCACCCGAACTAGCACAGATACGCAGTATTCT.

This clonotype occurred a few times. CDR3 in amino acids: CATSDLTSWGELFF. DNA of the CDR3: TGTGCCACCAGTGATTTGACTAGCTGGGGGGAGCTGTTTTTT. V and J are TRBV24-1 and TRBJ2-2; D is perhaps TRBD2 (6 bases). Trimming took 0 bases from V and 8 from J, leaving 9 bases between them. CDR1 is KGHDR and CDR2 is SFDVKD in the germline V gene. The CDR3 extends over 14 amino acids.

This chain joins TRBV5-4 and TRBJ2-7, with TRBD1 matching 7 bases. The junction had 13 bases not matched to a gene; V was cut back by 7 bases and J by 3 bases. Germline loops: CDR1 SGHNT, CDR2 YYREEE (reference sequence). CDR3 length: 15 amino acids. The DNA of the CDR3 is TGTGCCAGCGGTTTACCCGGGACAGTTCGCTACGAGCAGTACTTC. This codes for CASGLPGTVRYEQYF.

This clonotype was seen repeatedly, ten times or more. The chain employs TRBV4-3 and TRBJ2-5; 10 bases fit TRBD1. There are 15 residues in the CDR3. The germline gives CDR1 LGHNA, CDR2 YSLEER. Germline trimming cut 4 bases from V and 5 bases from J; bases unmatched to any gene: 7. The CDR3 DNA is TGCGCCAGCAGCCGACTGACAGGGGGCCAGGAGACCCAGTACTTC. Protein sequence: CASSRLTGGQETQYF.

The chain joins TRBV19 to TRBJ2-7; D is possibly TRBD2 (6 bases). The CDR3 covers 18 residues. Trimming cost V 1 base and J 0 bases, with 19 bases left between them. Per the germline V gene, CDR1 is LNHDA and CDR2 is SQIVND (reference sequence). The CDR3 nucleotides read TGTGCCAGTAGTATAGGGGGGGTGCGGGTCCCGCTCTCCTACGAGCAGTACTTC. Translated: CASSIGGVRVPLSYEQYF.

The table lists this clonotype with many counts. Sequence at one end of the junction differs from germline and may be a read error. The chain joins TRBV15 to TRBJ1-1; TRBD1 aligns across 7 bases. The CDR3 extends over 15 amino acids. Germline lookup yields CDR1 LNHNV and CDR2 YYDKDF (reference sequence). CDR3 sequence: CATSREPGGYTEVFF. CDR3 DNA: TGTGCCACCAGCAGAGAACCAGGGGGGTACACTGAAGTTTTCTTT.

The table lists this clonotype with many counts. This chain links TRBV2 with TRBJ1-2; D not certain. V lost 2 bases and J lost 0, with 10 bases in between. CDR1 SNHLY and CDR2 FYNNEI come from the germline V gene. The CDR3 is 15 residues long. CDR3 amino acids: CASSEFVGANYGYTF. The CDR3 nucleotides are TGTGCCAGCAGTGAATTCGTGGGAGCTAACTATGGCTACACCTTC.

This chain uses TRBV7-2 with TRBJ1-5; no definite D call. The germline V gene has CDR1 SGHTA and CDR2 FQGNSA. The CDR3 consists of 13 residues. Trimming shortened V by 5 bases and J by 6 bases, and 11 bases separated the two germline ends. As DNA, the CDR3 is TGTGCCAGCAGCCCCACGGGATCTCAGCCCCAGCATTTT. The encoded protein is CASSPTGSQPQHF.

This clonotype was observed a handful of times. V is TRBV7-9 and J is TRBJ2-6; TRBD1 matches 9 bases. This CDR3 has 17 residues. The junction had 9 bases not matched to a gene; V was cut back by 8 bases and J by 1 base. Germline-derived CDR1 and CDR2 are SEHNR and FQNEAQ (reference sequence). CDR3: CASPRDRVNSGANVLTF. CDR3 coding DNA: TGTGCCAGCCCGCGGGACAGGGTTAATTCTGGGGCCAACGTCCTGACTTTC. The variable domain in full, completed from reference TRBV7-9 and TRBJ2-6, reads DTGVSQNPRHKITKRGQNVTFRCDPISEHNRLYWYRQTLGQGPEFLTYFQNEAQLEKSRLLSDRFSAERPKGSFSTLEIQRTEQGDSAMYLCASPRDRVNSGANVLTFGAGSRLTVL.

This clonotype was seen at least ten times. The gene calls are TRBV28 and TRBJ1-3; possible D gene TRBD1, 6 bases. This CDR3 is built from 15 residues. The germline V gene encodes CDR1 MDHEN and CDR2 SYDVKM. The V gene lost 7 bases and the J gene lost 1 base, with 14 bases spanning the gap. CDR3 DNA: TGTGCCAGCACCCCACACACAGGGTCTGGAAACACCATATATTTT. Amino acid sequence: CASTPHTGSGNTIYF.

This clonotype showed up just a few times. This rearrangement joins TRBV20-1 to TRBJ1-5; D is uncertain. Germline lookup yields CDR1 DFQATT and CDR2 SNEGSKA (reference sequence). V lost 5 bases to trimming and J lost 2 bases, with 7 bases between them. CDR3 size: 12 residues. Here the CDR3 DNA reads TGCAGTGCTTCCCTTGGCAATCAGCCCCAGCATTTT. The encoded protein is CSASLGNQPQHF.

The genes are TRBV5-1 and TRBJ2-6; the D gene is possibly TRBD1 (5 bases). With 2 bases removed from V and 1 base from J, the gap between germline ends came to 13 bases. Per the germline V gene, CDR1 is SGHRS and CDR2 is YFSETQ. CDR3 length equals 17 residues. The CDR3: CASSFGRALSGANVLTF. DNA for the CDR3: TGCGCCAGCAGCTTTGGCAGGGCATTATCTGGGGCCAACGTCCTGACTTTC.

Only a few counts were recorded for this clonotype. The genes are TRBV19 and TRBJ1-2; D remains ambiguous. The V end was cut by 3 bases, the J end by 1 base, with 9 bases between. Germline loops: CDR1 LNHDA, CDR2 SQIVND (reference sequence). The CDR3 contains 14 residues. The CDR3 DNA reads TGTGCCAGTAGTATTGGATCCGTTAACTATGGCTACACCTTC. This translates into CASSIGSVNYGYTF.

With regard to this clonotype: A read error is the likely source, as a far larger clone sits one nucleotide away. The chain has TRBV30 and TRBJ2-7, with no clear D. Germline V gene data show CDR1 as GTSNPN and CDR2 as SVGIG (reference sequence). Deletions cut 5 bases from V and 7 bases from J, with 12 bases between. This CDR3 region has 11 residues. The CDR3 DNA sequence: TGTGCCTGGGACTCCTACAATGAGCAGTACTTC. Residues: CAWDSYNEQYF.

CDR3 protein: CASSSEGSDTQYF. Here the CDR3 DNA reads TGCGCCAGCAGCTCGGAAGGTTCAGATACGCAGTATTTT. The rearrangement uses TRBV5-1 and TRBJ2-3; no reliable D call. Per germline, CDR1 SGHRS and CDR2 YFSETQ. Trimming took 3 bases from V and 4 from J, leaving 9 bases between them. This CDR3 region has 13 residues.

This clonotype appeared a few times. This chain links TRBV29-1 with TRBJ1-1; D is undetermined. Between the trimmed V and J ends, which lost 5 bases and 4 bases, there was a span of 8 bases. The germline CDR1 and CDR2 sequences are SQVTM and ANQGSEA. The CDR3 covers 11 residues. CDR3 DNA: TGCAGCGTTTATTTGGGCACTGAAGCTTTCTTT. It codes for CSVYLGTEAFF.